Listed here are 5 T cell receptor beta chains from one sample, sequenced in a study of cytomegalovirus exposure and HLA in healthy donors. TCRdb's copy holds only in-frame clones and misses some; the assay was immunoSEQ multiplex PCR. The table includes approximately 140,000 clones, approximately 87% detected once. Sequenced: PBMCs. The origin of the receptors is a man younger than 30 in good health and CMV-seronegative.

V is TRBV27 and J is TRBJ2-1, with 9 bases aligning to TRBD2. The junction had 3 bases not matched to a gene; V was cut back by 7 bases and J by 2 bases. Germline CDR1 reads MNHEY; CDR2 reads SMNVEV (reference sequence). The CDR3 extends over 14 amino acids. CDR3 region: CASKGGGAYNEQFF. In DNA form, the CDR3 reads TGTGCCAGCAAAGGCGGGGGGGCCTACAATGAGCAGTTCTTC.

The chain is built from TRBV29-1 and TRBJ1-2; TRBD1 matches 10 bases. Per germline, CDR1 SQVTM and CDR2 ANQGSEA. The CDR3 sequence is 14 residues long. Losses at the gene ends were 6 bases for V and 6 bases for J; bases not matched to a gene: 10. The CDR3 sequence: CSVRTSGQGNGYTF. DNA for the CDR3: TGCAGCGTCAGAACCTCGGGACAGGGGAATGGCTACACCTTC.

The chain links TRBV6-5 to TRBJ2-7; D is unresolved. This CDR3 spans 16 amino acids. V shed 3 bases and J shed 0 bases, with 15 bases lying between them. Germline V CDR1 and CDR2: MNHEY, SVGAGI. In DNA form, the CDR3 reads TGTGCCAGCAGTTATAATCGCCGGGTTAGCTCCTACGAGCAGTACTTC. Amino acid sequence: CASSYNRRVSSYEQYF.

The chain couples TRBV5-6 to TRBJ2-3, with TRBD1 identical over 8 bases. Germline V gene sequence: CDR1 SGHDT, CDR2 YYEEEE. The V gene end was trimmed by 0 bases and the J gene end by 3 bases; junction bases not matched to a gene: 12. This CDR3 is built from 18 residues. CDR3 amino acids: CASSLDLTGEVRTDTQYF. The CDR3 coding sequence is TGTGCCAGCAGCTTGGATTTGACAGGGGAAGTGAGGACAGATACGCAGTATTTT.

In the case of this clone: Other nucleotide sequences in the sample specify the same CDR3. The V and J genes are TRBV19 and TRBJ2-1, with a possible D match to TRBD2 (5 bases). The CDR3 is made up of 14 amino acids. The germline CDR1 and CDR2 sequences are LNHDA and SQIVND (reference sequence). V gave up 3 bases and J gave up 0 bases, with 6 bases separating them. As DNA, the CDR3 is TGTGCCAGTAGTATTGGGAGCTCCTACAATGAGCAGTTCTTC. This gives the protein CASSIGSSYNEQFF.